This T cell receptor (beta chain) came from a study of blood T cell repertoires in COVID-19. Study information: Nucleic acid was either cDNA or gDNA, and it came from T cells, B-cell-depleted T cells, or PBMCs.

The CDR3 contains 17 residues. The germline V gene has CDR1 SGHRS and CDR2 YFSETQ. The V segment lost 4 bases and the J segment 2 bases; nucleotides outside the gene matches: 5. This table comes from immunoSEQ multiplex PCR, and its TCRdb copy is limited to in-frame clones, with some not included. The table lists around 52,000 clones, approximately 90% of them singletons. The Seattle patients, enrolled during active infection, were followed longitudinally. Sequenced input: peripheral blood. This chain connects TRBV5-1 to TRBJ2-2, with TRBD2 identical over 13 bases. The sequence came from a woman of 80 years or more with COVID-19, enrolled during active disease. The CDR3 DNA follows: TGCGCCAGCAGCACGGGACTAGCGGGGACAAACACCGGGGAGCTGTTTTTT. Protein sequence: CASSTGLAGTNTGELFF.